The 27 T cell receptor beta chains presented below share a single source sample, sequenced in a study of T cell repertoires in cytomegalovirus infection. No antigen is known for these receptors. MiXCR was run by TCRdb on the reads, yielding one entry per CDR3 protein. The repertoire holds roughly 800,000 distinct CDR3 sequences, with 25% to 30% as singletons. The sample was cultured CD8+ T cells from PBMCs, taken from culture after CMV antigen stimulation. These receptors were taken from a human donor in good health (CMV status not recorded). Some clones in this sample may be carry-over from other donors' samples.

Written as DNA, the CDR3 is TGTGCCACCCAGGAGTCCATTTACACTGAAGCTTTCTTT. It yields the protein CATQESIYTEAFF. The chain links TRBV6-5 to TRBJ1-1; no reliable D call. V was pared by 10 bases and J by 3 bases, with 15 bases between. Germline loops: CDR1 MNHEY, CDR2 SVGAGI. This CDR3 is 13 amino acids long.

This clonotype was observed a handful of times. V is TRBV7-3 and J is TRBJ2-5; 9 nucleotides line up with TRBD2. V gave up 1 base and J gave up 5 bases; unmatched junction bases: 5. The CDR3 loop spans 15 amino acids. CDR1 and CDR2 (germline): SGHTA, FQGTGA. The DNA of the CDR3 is TGTGCCAGCAGCTTAATTGGCGGGGGGGCGGAGACCCAGTACTTC. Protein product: CASSLIGGGAETQYF.

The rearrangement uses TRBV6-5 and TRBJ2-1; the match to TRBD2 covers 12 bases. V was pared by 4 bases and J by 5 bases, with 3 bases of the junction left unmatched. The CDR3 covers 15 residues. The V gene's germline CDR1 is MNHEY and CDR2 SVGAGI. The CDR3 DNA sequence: TGTGCCAGCAGTTGGACTAGCGGGGCTAACAATGAGCAGTTCTTC. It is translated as CASSWTSGANNEQFF.

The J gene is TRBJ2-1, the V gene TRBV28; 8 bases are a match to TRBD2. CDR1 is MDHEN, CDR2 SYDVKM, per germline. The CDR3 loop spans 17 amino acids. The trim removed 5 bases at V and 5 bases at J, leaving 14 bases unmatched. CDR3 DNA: TGTGCCAGCAGTCCCCTCCGGTATAGCGGGGCTAACAATGAGCAGTTCTTC. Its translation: CASSPLRYSGANNEQFF.

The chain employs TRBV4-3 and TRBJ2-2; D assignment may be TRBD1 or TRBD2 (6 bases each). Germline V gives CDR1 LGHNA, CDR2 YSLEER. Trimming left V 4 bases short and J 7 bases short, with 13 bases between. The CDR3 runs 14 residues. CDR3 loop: CASSLLGGLGELFF. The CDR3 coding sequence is TGCGCCAGCAGCCTACTCGGGGGCCTCGGGGAGCTGTTTTTT.

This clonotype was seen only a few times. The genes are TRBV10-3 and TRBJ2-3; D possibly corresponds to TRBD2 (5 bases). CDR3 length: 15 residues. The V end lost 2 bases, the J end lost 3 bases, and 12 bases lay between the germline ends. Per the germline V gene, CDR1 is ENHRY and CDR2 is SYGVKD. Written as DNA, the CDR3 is TGTGCCATCAGTGAGAGTTCCCGGGGAACAGATACGCAGTATTTT. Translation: CAISESSRGTDTQYF.

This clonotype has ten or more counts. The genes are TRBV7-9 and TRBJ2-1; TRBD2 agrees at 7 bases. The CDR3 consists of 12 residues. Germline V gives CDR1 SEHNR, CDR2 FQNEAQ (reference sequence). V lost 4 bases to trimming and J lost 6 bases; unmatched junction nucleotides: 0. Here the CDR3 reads CASSWEGNEQFF. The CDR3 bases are TGTGCCAGCAGCTGGGAGGGCAATGAGCAGTTCTTC.

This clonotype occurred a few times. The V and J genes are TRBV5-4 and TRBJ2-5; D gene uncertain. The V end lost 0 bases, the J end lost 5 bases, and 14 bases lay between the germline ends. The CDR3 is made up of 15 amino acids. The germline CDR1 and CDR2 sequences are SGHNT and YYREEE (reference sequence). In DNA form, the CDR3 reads TGTGCCAGCAGCTTGGAGGCGTTCGCCCGGGAGACCCAGTACTTC. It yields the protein CASSLEAFARETQYF.

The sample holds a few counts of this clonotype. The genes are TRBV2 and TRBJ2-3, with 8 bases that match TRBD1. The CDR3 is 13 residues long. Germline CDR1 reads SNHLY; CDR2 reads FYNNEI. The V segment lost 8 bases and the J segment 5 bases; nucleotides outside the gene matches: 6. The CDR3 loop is CASGAGGLDTQYF. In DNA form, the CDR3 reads TGTGCCAGCGGGGCAGGGGGCTTAGATACGCAGTATTTT.

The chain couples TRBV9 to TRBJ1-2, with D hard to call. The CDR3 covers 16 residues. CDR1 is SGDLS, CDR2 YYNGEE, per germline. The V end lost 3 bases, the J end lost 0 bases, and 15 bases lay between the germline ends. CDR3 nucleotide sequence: TGTGCCAGCAGCGCCCCTTTTGGGCCTACTAACTATGGCTACACCTTC. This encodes CASSAPFGPTNYGYTF.

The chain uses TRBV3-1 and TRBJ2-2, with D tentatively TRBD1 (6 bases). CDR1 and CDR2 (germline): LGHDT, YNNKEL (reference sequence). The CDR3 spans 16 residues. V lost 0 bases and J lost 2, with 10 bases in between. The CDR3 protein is CASSQDRDTNTGELFF. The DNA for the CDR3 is TGTGCCAGCAGCCAAGACCGGGACACAAACACCGGGGAGCTGTTTTTT.

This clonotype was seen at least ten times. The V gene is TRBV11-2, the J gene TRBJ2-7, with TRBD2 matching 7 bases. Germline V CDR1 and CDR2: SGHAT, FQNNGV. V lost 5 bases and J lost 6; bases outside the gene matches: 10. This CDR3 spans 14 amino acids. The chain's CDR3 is CASSLGLVFSEQYV. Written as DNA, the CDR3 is TGTGCCAGCAGCCTTGGACTAGTGTTTAGCGAGCAGTACGTC.

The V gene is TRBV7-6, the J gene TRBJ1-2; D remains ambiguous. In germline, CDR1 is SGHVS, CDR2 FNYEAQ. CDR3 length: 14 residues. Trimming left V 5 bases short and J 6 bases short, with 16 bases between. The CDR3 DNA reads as TGTGCCAGCAGCCGCGGGAGGGAACCTCATGGCTACACCTTC. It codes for CASSRGREPHGYTF. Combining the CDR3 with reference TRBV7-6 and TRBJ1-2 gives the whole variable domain GAGVSQSPRYKVTKRGQDVALRCDPISGHVSLYWYRQALGQGPEFLTYFNYEAQQDKSGLPNDRFSAERPEGSISTLTIQRTEQRDSAMYRCASSRGREPHGYTFGSGTRLTVV.

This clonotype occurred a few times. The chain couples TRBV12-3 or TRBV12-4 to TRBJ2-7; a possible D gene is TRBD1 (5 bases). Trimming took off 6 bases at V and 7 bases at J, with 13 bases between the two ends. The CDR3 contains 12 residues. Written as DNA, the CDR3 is TGTGCCAGCAGCCTGCAGGGCGGAGAGCAGTACGTC. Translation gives CASSLQGGEQYV.

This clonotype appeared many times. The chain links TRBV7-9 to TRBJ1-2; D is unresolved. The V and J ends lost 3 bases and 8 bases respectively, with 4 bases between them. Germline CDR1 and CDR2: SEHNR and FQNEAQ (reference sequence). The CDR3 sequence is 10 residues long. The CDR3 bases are TGTGCCAGCAGCTTGGAGGGCTACACCTTC. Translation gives CASSLEGYTF.

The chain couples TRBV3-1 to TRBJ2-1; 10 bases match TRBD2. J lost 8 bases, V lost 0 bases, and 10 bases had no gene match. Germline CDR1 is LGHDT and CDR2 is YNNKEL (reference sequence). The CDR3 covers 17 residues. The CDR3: CASSQEISGGPLDEQFF. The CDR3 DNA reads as TGTGCCAGCAGCCAAGAAATTAGCGGGGGGCCGTTGGATGAGCAGTTCTTC.

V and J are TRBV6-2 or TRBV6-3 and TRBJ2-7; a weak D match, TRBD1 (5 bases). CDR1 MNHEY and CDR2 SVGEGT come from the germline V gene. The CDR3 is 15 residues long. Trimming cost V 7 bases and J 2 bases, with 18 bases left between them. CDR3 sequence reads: CASTRQGTSTYEQYV. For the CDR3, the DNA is TGTGCCAGCACCCGGCAGGGAACTTCCACCTACGAGCAGTACGTC.

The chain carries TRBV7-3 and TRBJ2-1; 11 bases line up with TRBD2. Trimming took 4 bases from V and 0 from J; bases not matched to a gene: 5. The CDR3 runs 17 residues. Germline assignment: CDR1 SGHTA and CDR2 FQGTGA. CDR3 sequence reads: CASSWTSGSSSYNEQFF. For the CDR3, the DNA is TGTGCCAGCAGCTGGACTAGCGGGTCGAGCTCCTACAATGAGCAGTTCTTC.

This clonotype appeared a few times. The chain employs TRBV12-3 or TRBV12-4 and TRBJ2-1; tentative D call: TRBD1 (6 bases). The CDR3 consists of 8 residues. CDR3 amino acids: CAGGEQFF. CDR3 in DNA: TGTGCTGGGGGCGAGCAGTTCTTC.

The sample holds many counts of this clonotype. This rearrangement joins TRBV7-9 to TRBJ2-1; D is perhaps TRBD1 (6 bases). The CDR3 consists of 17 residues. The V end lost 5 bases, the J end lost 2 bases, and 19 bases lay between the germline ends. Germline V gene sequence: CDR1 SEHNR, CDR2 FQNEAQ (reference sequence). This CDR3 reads CASSMPNRDHTYNEQFF. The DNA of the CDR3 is TGTGCCAGCAGCATGCCGAACAGGGACCACACCTACAATGAGCAGTTCTTC.

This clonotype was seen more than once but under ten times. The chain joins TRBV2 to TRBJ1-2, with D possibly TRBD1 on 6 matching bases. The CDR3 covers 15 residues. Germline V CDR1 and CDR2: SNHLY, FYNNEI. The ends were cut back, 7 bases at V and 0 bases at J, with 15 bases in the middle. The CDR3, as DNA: TGTGCCAGCATCGAGGGGACATCTCCTAACTATGGCTACACCTTC. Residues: CASIEGTSPNYGYTF.

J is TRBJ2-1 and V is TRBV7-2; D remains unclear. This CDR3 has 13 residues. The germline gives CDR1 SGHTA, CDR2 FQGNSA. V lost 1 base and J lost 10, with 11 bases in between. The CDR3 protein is CASSLVGLGEQFF. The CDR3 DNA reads TGTGCCAGCAGCTTAGTGGGGTTGGGAGAGCAGTTCTTC.

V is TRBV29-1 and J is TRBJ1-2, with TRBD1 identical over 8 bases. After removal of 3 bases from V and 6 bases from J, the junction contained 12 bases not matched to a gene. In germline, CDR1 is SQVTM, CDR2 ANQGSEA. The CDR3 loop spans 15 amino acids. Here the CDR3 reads CSVEDRAGQAHGYTF. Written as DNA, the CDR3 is TGCAGCGTTGAGGACAGGGCAGGGCAGGCCCATGGCTACACCTTC.

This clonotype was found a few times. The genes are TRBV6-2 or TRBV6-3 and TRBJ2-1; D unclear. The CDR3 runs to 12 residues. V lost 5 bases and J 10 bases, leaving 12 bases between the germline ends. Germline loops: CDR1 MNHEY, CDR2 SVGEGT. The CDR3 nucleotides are TGTGCCAGCAGTACATGGACGCCGGAGCAGTTCTTC. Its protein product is CASSTWTPEQFF.

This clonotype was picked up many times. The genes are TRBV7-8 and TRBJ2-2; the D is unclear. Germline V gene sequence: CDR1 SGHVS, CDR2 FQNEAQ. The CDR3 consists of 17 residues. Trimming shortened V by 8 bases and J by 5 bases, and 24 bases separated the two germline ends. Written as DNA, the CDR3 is TGTGCCAGCGACCCCTTTTTAACTGGATTAACGACCGGGGAGCTGTTTTTT. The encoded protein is CASDPFLTGLTTGELFF.

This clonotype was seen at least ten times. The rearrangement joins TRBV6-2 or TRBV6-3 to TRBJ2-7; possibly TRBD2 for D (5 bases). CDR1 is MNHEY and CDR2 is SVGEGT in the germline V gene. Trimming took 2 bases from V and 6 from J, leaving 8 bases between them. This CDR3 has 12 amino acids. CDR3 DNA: TGTGCCAGCAGTTACAGCGGCAGCGAGCAGTACGTC. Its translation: CASSYSGSEQYV.

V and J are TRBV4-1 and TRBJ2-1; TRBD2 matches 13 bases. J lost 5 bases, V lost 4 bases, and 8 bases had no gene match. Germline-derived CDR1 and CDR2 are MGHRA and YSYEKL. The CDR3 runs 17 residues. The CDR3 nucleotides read TGCGCCAGCAGCCGACGGGAACTAGCGGGGGGGGACAATGAGCAGTTCTTC. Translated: CASSRRELAGGDNEQFF.